What follows describes a single T cell receptor beta chain. Its antigen target is currently unknown. The sample holds no much larger clone one base away, and base qualities are not on file. These data come from a study of regulatory T cells in long-lasting Graves disease (dated by TCRdb to the early 2020s). Broadly, across the study: Persistent Graves' disease was defined as antithyroid drug treatment for over 5 years with persistently positive TSH receptor autoantibodies. Persistent Graves' disease patients in the clinical cohort had taken antithyroid drugs for 8 to 12 years on average. A total of about 33 samples were covered by TCR sequencing, comprising about 13 persistent and around 20 newly diagnosed Graves' disease patients. Peripheral blood TCR sequencing and RNA sequencing compared persistent Graves' disease patients with newly diagnosed Graves' disease patients. The study was conducted in China and was registered as a clinical trial. Beyond this particular receptor, the publication reports: Because the primary lesion, thyroid tissue, could not be accessed, the study looked at peripheral blood alone. More public clonotypes were shared among persistent patients (around 2,600) than among newly diagnosed patients (just under 1,000). As a limitation, the authors acknowledged that the small sample size may reduce accuracy. Persistent Graves' disease patients showed lower TCR Shannon entropy and fewer highly expanded clones than newly diagnosed patients, suggesting clonal expansion. Persistent disease showed preferential use of TRBV28, TRBJ1-2 and TRBJ2-5, whereas newly diagnosed disease favored TRBV20-1 and TRBJ2-1. Sequencing and analysis were restricted to the TCR beta chain.

The time point label, as the study defines it: persistent/refractory GD, antithyroid drugs over 5 years with positive TRAb. For both TCR sequencing and RNA sequencing, RNA was extracted from PBMCs using TRIzol. The diagnosis of Graves' disease was made according to American Thyroid Association guidelines. Patients for the study were recruited at an endocrinology department in Xi'an, China. From each patient, approximately 10 milliliters of peripheral blood was collected into an EDTA anticoagulant tube. Ficoll Paque Plus density gradient separation was used to isolate PBMCs, and no additional T cell sorting was done. RNA quality was checked with an Agilent 2100 Bioanalyzer and agarose gel, and concentration with a NanoDrop 2000. From cysteine to phenylalanine, the CDR3 is 11 amino acids long. Just CDR3 DNA is preserved here, 33 bases in frame from base 1. Via the germline V gene (reference sequence), CDR1 is DFQATT and CDR2 SNEGSKA. Relative to germline, V is 4 bases shorter and J is 1 base shorter, with 4 bases between their ends.

Library creation used multiplex PCR. TCRdb records Illumina HiSeq 4000 as the sequencer. CDR3 regions were amplified by Arm-PCR with iRepertoire HTBI primers to construct TCR beta libraries. Gel purification was performed on PCR products prior to sequencing. The source study handled its data this way. Gene usage analysis of CDR3 amino acid clonotypes relied on the approximately 68 TRBV and 13 to 15 TRBJ segments identified across samples. Filtered high-quality paired reads were merged into contigs using COPE and FqMerger. BLAST was used to align contigs to IMGT TRBV, TRBD and TRBJ reference genes, with CDR3 defined following IMGT. Any clonotype with a frequency above 0.1% was counted as a highly expanded clone. Shannon entropy served as the measure of repertoire diversity, while the Gini coefficient captured V-J evenness. Public clonotypes were defined as clonotypes shared by more than one individual. TCRdb passed the public sequencing reads through fastp at Q25 and MiXCR, retaining productive beta sequences. Under each unique CDR3 protein, matching rows form one entry showing the most common genes and DNA. In this record, the V and J calls reflect TCRdb's handling and not the investigators' own analysis. Present in this sample are a few hundred thousand distinct CDR3 sequences, under 25% of which were seen just once. The ten largest account for 7.1% of the sample.

The chain was built from TRBV20-1 and TRBJ1-2; no D gene is confidently identified. The material sequenced was peripheral blood mononuclear cells (PBMCs), taken when the disease was refractory, from a patient treated with antithyroid drugs. The receptor was isolated from a female donor with Graves disease. The CDR3 corresponds to CSANSNYGYTF. The DNA sequence follows: TGCAGTGCTAACAGTAACTATGGCTACACCTTC.